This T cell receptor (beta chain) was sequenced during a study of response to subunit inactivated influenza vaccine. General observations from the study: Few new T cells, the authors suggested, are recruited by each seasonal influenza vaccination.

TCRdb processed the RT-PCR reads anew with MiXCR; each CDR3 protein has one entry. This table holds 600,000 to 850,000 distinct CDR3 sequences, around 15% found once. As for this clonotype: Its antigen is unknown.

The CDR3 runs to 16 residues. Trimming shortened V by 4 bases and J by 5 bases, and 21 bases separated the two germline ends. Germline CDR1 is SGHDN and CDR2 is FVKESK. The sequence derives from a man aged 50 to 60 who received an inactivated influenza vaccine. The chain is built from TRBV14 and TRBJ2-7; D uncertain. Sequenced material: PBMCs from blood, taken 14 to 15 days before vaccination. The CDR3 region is CASSPLEASLLDEQYF. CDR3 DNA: TGTGCCAGCAGCCCCCTCGAGGCATCCTTGCTCGACGAGCAGTACTTC.